Reported below is one T cell receptor beta chain. Measured with immunoSEQ multiplex PCR; TCRdb has only the in-frame clones, and not every one. The repertoire holds about 51,000 clones, with more than 75% as singletons. The data belong to a study of PD-L1 blockade in urothelial cancer. The CDR3 totals 12 residues. CDR1 is LNHNV, CDR2 YYDKDF, per germline (reference sequence). The V end was cut by 1 base, the J end by 3 bases, with 4 bases between. The time point here: peripheral blood 6 weeks after treatment start. This chain uses TRBV15 with TRBJ2-7; D uncertain. This receptor was obtained from a man aged 60-69 years with urothelial cancer. This material consisted of PBMCs, taken around atezolizumab (anti-PD-L1) treatment. CDR3 loop: CATSRAGYEQYF. The CDR3 coding sequence is TGTGCCACCAGCAGAGCCGGCTACGAGCAGTACTTC. The whole variable domain, remainder taken from reference TRBV15 and TRBJ2-7, is DAMVIQNPRYQVTQFGKPVTLSCSQTLNHNVMYWYQQKSSQAPKLLFHYYDKDFNNEADTPDNFQSRRPNTSFCFLDIRSPGLGDTAMYLCATSRAGYEQYFGPGTRLTVT.